The rows below give T cell receptor beta chains drawn from one sample of a study of control samples from healthy donors and cancer patients. Only in-frame clones appear in the TCRdb table, and some are missing; sequencing was by immunoSEQ multiplex PCR. The repertoire has some 57,000 clones, almost 96% of them found once; the top ten carry 1.5% to 2%. The sequenced material came from blood. The receptors were gathered from a woman under 40 in good health. Both conserved end residues are part of each CDR3. The D gene is left open where the match is weak. The size field is filled for only some rows; it gives once, few, many or a size class.

CDR3 protein,CDR3 DNA,J gene,D gene,V gene,clone size
CASSLIGGVGTDTQYF,TGTGCCAGCAGTTTAATAGGGGGAGTAGGCACAGATACGCAGTATTTT,TRBJ2-3,NA,TRBV28,NA
CASSEGRGLRDTEAFF,TGTGCCAGCAGTGAGGGTAGGGGCCTTAGGGACACTGAAGCTTTCTTT,TRBJ1-1,NA,TRBV6-1,NA
CSARGVGDQYF,TGCAGTGCTAGAGGGGTCGGGGATCAGTACTTC,TRBJ2-4,NA,TRBV20-1,NA
CASSAEDSHTDTQYF,TGTGCCAGCAGTGCGGAGGATTCCCACACAGATACGCAGTATTTT,TRBJ2-3,NA,TRBV2,NA
CASSQVERETSFEQYF,TGTGCCAGCAGCCAAGTCGAACGCGAGACTAGCTTCGAGCAGTACTTC,TRBJ2-7,TRBD2,TRBV11-2,NA
CASSLEPLSTDTQYF,TGCGCCAGCAGCCTCGAACCACTTAGCACAGATACGCAGTATTTT,TRBJ2-3,NA,TRBV4-1,NA
CASSPADFYEQYF,TGTGCCAGCAGCCCTGCGGACTTCTACGAGCAGTACTTC,TRBJ2-7,NA,TRBV11-2,NA
CASSSSGRPGEQFF,TGTGCCAGCAGTTCCAGCGGGAGGCCTGGTGAGCAGTTCTTC,TRBJ2-1,TRBD2,TRBV27,NA
CASSLGTSNTGELFF,TGTGCCAGCTCTCTGGGGACCTCGAACACCGGGGAGCTGTTTTTT,TRBJ2-2,NA,TRBV18,NA
CASSLEGPYNSPLHF,TGTGCCAGCAGTTTAGAGGGGCCCTATAATTCACCCCTCCACTTT,TRBJ1-6,NA,TRBV27,NA
CASSPTRTDTGNTIYF,TGTGCCAGCAGCCCCACTCGGACAGATACTGGAAACACCATATATTTT,TRBJ1-3,NA,TRBV7-9,NA
CATSDSLAGGLNEQFF,TGTGCCACCAGTGACTCACTAGCGGGAGGGCTCAATGAGCAGTTCTTC,TRBJ2-1,TRBD2,TRBV24-1,NA
CASSDRQGDTYEQYF,TGTGCCAGCAGCGACCGACAGGGCGACACCTACGAGCAGTACTTC,TRBJ2-7,TRBD1,TRBV5-4,NA
CASSLGAGGALETQYF,TGTGCCAGCAGTTTAGGGGCAGGGGGCGCCTTGGAGACCCAGTACTTC,TRBJ2-5,TRBD1,TRBV27,few
CASRASGPRETQYF,TGTGCCAGCAGGGCTAGCGGACCACGGGAGACCCAGTACTTC,TRBJ2-5,TRBD2,TRBV28,NA
CASSQLAAATLMNTGELFF,TGTGCCAGCAGCCAGTTAGCGGCAGCAACTCTAATGAACACCGGGGAGCTGTTTTTT,TRBJ2-2,NA,TRBV4-2,NA
CASRPTPAVTGELFF,TGTGCCAGCAGGCCCACCCCAGCCGTAACCGGGGAGCTGTTTTTT,TRBJ2-2,NA,TRBV9,NA
CATSEGYEQYF,TGTGCCACCTCGGAGGGCTACGAGCAGTACTTC,TRBJ2-7,NA,TRBV24-1,NA
CASSLVVSGNTEAFF,TGCGCCAGCAGCTTAGTGGTTTCAGGGAACACTGAAGCTTTCTTT,TRBJ1-1,NA,TRBV5-1,NA
CASSLSGTGYLRHSDF,TGTGCCAGCAGCTTGTCGGGGACAGGGTATCTCAGGCACTCAGATTTT,TRBJ1-3,TRBD1,TRBV5-6,NA
CASSRDRGNEQFF,TGTGCCAGCAGTAGGGACAGGGGGAATGAGCAGTTCTTC,TRBJ2-1,TRBD1,TRBV25-1,NA
CASSQKTGDSPLHF,TGCGCCAGCAGCCAAAAGACAGGGGATTCACCCCTCCACTTT,TRBJ1-6,TRBD1,TRBV4-1,NA
CAWSAEYPFYNEQFF,TGTGCCTGGAGTGCGGAGTACCCTTTCTACAATGAGCAGTTCTTC,TRBJ2-1,NA,TRBV30,NA